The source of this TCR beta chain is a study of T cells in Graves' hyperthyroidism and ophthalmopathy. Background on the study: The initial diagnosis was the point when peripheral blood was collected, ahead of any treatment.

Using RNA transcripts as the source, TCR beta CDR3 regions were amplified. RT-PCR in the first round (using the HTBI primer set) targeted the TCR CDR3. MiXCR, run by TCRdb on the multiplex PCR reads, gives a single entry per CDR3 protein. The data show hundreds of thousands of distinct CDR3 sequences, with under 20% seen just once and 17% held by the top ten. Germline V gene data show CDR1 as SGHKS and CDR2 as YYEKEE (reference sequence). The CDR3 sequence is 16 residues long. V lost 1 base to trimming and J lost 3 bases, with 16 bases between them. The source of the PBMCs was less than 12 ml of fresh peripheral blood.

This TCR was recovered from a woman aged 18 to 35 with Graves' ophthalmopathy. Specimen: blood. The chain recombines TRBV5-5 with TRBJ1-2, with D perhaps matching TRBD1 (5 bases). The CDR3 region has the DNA TGTGCCAGCAGCTTGACTACAGGCTCTCCGCACTATGGCTACACCTTC. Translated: CASSLTTGSPHYGYTF.